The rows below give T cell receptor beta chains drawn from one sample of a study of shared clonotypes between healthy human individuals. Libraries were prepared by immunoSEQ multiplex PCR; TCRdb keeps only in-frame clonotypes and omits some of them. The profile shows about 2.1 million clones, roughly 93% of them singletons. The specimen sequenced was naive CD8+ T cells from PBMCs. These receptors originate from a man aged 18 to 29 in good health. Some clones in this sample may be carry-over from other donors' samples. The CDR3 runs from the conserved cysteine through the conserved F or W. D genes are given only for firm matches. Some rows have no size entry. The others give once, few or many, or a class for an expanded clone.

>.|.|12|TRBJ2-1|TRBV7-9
TGTGCCAGCAGCCCCACCGGGTATGAGCAGTTCTTC
CASSPTGYEQFF
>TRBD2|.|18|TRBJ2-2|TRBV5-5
TGTGCCAGCAGCTTGGAGGGACTAGCGGGAGGGAACACCGGGGAGCTGTTTTTT
CASSLEGLAGGNTGELFF
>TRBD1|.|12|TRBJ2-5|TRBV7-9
TGTGCCAGCAGCCGGACAGGAGAGACCCAGTACTTC
CASSRTGETQYF
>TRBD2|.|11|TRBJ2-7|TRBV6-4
TGTGCCAGCAGTGACTCAGGGAGGGAGAACTTC
CASSDSGRENF
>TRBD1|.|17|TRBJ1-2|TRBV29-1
TGCAGCGTCAAATTTATATCGGACAGGGGAAAAAACTATGGCTACACCTTC
CSVKFISDRGKNYGYTF
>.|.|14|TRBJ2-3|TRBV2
TGTGCCAGCAGTGCAAGTCAGACCCCAGATACGCAGTATTTT
CASSASQTPDTQYF
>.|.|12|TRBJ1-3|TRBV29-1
TGCAGCACACGCCTCTCTGGAAACACCATATATTTT
CSTRLSGNTIYF
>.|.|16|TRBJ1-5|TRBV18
TGTGCCAGCTCACCTCCCTACTGGGGCCCTAATCAGCCCCAGCATTTT
CASSPPYWGPNQPQHF
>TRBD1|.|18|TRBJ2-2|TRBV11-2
TGTGCCAGCAGCTCCAGAGGACAGGGGGTTTCGAACACCGGGGAGCTGTTTTTT
CASSSRGQGVSNTGELFF
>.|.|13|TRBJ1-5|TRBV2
TGTGCCAGCAGTGAATGGGTATATCAGCCCCAGCATTTT
CASSEWVYQPQHF
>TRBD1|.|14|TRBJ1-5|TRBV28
TGTGCCAGCAATACCGGGACAGGGCTTCAGCCCCAGCATTTT
CASNTGTGLQPQHF
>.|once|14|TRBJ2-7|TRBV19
TGTGCCAGTAGTTCCAGACAGTGGCCCTACGAGCAGTACTTC
CASSSRQWPYEQYF
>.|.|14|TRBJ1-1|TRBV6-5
TGTGCCAGCAAGCCTTTTCAAGCGAACACTGAAGCTTTCTTT
CASKPFQANTEAFF
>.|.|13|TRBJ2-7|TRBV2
TGTGCCAGCAGTCCCCTATCCCCGAGAGAGCAGTACTTC
CASSPLSPREQYF
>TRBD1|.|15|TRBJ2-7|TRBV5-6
TGTGCCAGCCGTCGGACAGGGGGACCATACTACGAGCAGTACTTC
CASRRTGGPYYEQYF
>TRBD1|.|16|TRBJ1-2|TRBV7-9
TGTGCCAGCAGCTTAGACAGGGGGCGCCGAGGCTATGGCTACACCTTC
CASSLDRGRRGYGYTF
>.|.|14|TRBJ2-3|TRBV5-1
TGCGCCAGCAGCTTGGACGGCCGGACAGATACGCAGTATTTT
CASSLDGRTDTQYF
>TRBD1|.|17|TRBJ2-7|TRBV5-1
TGCGCCAGCAGCCCATTGGGGACAGGGTGGAGCTCCTACGAGCAGTACTTC
CASSPLGTGWSSYEQYF
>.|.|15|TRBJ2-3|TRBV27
TGTGCCAGCACCCCCGGGACCCCATGGACAGATACGCAGTATTTT
CASTPGTPWTDTQYF
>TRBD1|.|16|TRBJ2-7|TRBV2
TGTGCCAGCAGCTGGATAGACAGGGGTAAATCCTACGAGCAGTACTTC
CASSWIDRGKSYEQYF
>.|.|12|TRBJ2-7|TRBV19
TGTGCCAGTAGTATTGGGGGATACGAGCAGTACTTC
CASSIGGYEQYF
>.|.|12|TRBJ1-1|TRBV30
TGTGCCTGGAATCTAGGGTCCGCTGAAGCTTTCTTT
CAWNLGSAEAFF
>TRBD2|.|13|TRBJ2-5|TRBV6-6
TGTGCCAGCAGCTTAGCGGGAGGGGAGACCCAGTACTTC
CASSLAGGETQYF
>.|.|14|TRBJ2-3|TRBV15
TGTGCCACCAGCAGAGCAGGAAGCACAGATACGCAGTATTTT
CATSRAGSTDTQYF
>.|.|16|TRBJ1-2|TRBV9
TGTGCCAGCACCGCTCAAGGGTCGACTTTCAAGGATGGCTACACCTTC
CASTAQGSTFKDGYTF
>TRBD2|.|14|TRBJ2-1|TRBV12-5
TGTGCTAGTGGTTCGGGACTAGCGGGTATTGAGCAGTTCTTC
CASGSGLAGIEQFF
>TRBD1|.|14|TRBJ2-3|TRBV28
TGTGCCAGCAGTATACAGACAGGGTCAGATACGCAGTATTTT
CASSIQTGSDTQYF
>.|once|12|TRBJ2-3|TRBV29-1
TGCAGCGTTGATCTTTTCACAGATACGCAGTATTTT
CSVDLFTDTQYF
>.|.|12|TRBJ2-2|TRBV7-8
TGTGCCAGCAGCTCGGACAGCGGGGAGCTGTTTTTT
CASSSDSGELFF
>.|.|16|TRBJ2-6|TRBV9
TGTGCCAGCAGCGGTCAGGCGTATTCTGGGGCCAACGTCCTGACTTTC
CASSGQAYSGANVLTF
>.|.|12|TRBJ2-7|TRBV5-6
TGTGCCAGCAGCCCCGGGGCAGGGTTACAGTACTTC
CASSPGAGLQYF
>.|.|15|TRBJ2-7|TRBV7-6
TGTGCCAGCCAGGAGGAACCCCTAAGCTCCTACGAGCAGTACTTC
CASQEEPLSSYEQYF
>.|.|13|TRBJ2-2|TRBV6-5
TGTGCCAGCAGTCCTGGGGGGACCGGGGAGCTGTTTTTT
CASSPGGTGELFF
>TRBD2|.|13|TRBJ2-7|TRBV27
TGTGCCAGCAAGGGTAGCGGGAACTACGAGCAGTACTTC
CASKGSGNYEQYF
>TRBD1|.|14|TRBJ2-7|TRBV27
TGTGCCAGCAGTCCTAGGACAGGACACTACGAGCAGTACTTC
CASSPRTGHYEQYF
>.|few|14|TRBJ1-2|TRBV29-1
TGCAGCGTTGCCGAGGACGCAGGGGTAGGCGGCTACACCTTC
CSVAEDAGVGGYTF
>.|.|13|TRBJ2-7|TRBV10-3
TGTGCCATCAGTGAGGGGCACAACTACGAGCAGTACTTC
CAISEGHNYEQYF
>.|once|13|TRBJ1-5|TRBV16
TGTGCCAGCAGCCAAGAATGGGATCAGCCCCAGCATTTT
CASSQEWDQPQHF
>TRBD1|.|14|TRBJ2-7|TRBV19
TGTGCCAGTAGTCCGGGACAGCTAGCCTACGAGCAGTACTTC
CASSPGQLAYEQYF
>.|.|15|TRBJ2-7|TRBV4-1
TGCGCCAGCAGCCAAGTCCCGGGGCTGCTGTACGAGCAGTACTTC
CASSQVPGLLYEQYF
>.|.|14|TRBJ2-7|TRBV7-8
TGTGCCAGCAGCCCCTGGGGAACAGGAGACGAGCAGTACTTC
CASSPWGTGDEQYF
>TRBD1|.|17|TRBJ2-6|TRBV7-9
TGTGCCAGCAGCGGATACAGGGGGGACTCTGGGGCCAACGTCCTGACTTTC
CASSGYRGDSGANVLTF
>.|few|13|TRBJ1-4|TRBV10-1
TGCGCCAGCAGTGAGAGGATGGGGGACAAACTGTTTTTT
CASSERMGDKLFF
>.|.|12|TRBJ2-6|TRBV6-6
TGTGCCAGCAGTTTTGGGGCCAACGTCCTGACTTTC
CASSFGANVLTF
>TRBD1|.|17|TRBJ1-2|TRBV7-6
TGTGCCAGCAGCTACCCGACAGGGGATCTGTGTAACTATGGCTACACCTTC
CASSYPTGDLCNYGYTF
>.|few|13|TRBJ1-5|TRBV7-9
TGTGCCAGCAGCTCCGAGTTGAAGCAGCCCCAGCATTTT
CASSSELKQPQHF
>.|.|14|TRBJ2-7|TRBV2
TGTGCCAGCAGTGAACGTAGCGGTCGATACGAGCAGTACTTC
CASSERSGRYEQYF
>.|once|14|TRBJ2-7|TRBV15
TGTGCCACCAGCAGTTTTAAAGGTGCCTACGAGCAGTACTTC
CATSSFKGAYEQYF